The sequence of this T cell receptor beta chain was determined in a study of OX40 agonist ivuxolimab in advanced cancers. Measured with immunoSEQ multiplex PCR; TCRdb has only the in-frame clones, and not every one. The sample includes under 85,000 clones, around 85% of them seen just once. Losses at the gene ends were 3 bases for V and 5 bases for J; bases not matched to a gene: 10. CDR1 and CDR2 from the germline V gene are WSHSY and SAAADI. The length of the CDR3 is 17 residues. The chain combines TRBV10-2 with TRBJ2-3, with 11 bases fitting TRBD2. The input for sequencing was CD4+ or CD8+ T cells sorted from blood, taken in a trial of the OX40 agonist ivuxolimab. The sequence was collected from an adult with an advanced solid tumor such as melanoma, head and neck, liver or kidney cancer. The CDR3 sequence is CASSDPQLAGGGDTQYF. The CDR3 DNA reads TGCGCCAGCAGTGATCCACAGCTAGCGGGAGGAGGAGATACGCAGTATTTT.